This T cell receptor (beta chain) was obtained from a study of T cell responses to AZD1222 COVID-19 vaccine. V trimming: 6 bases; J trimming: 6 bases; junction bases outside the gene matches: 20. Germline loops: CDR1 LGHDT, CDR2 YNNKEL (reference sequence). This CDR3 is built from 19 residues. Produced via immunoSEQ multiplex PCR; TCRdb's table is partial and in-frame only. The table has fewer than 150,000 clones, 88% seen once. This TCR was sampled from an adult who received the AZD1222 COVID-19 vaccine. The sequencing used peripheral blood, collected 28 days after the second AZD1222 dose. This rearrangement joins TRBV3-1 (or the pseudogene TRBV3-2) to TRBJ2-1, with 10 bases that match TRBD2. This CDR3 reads CASRPTTLAGAPKGNEQFF. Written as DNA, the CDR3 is TGTGCCAGCAGGCCGACAACCCTAGCGGGAGCTCCTAAGGGCAATGAGCAGTTCTTC.